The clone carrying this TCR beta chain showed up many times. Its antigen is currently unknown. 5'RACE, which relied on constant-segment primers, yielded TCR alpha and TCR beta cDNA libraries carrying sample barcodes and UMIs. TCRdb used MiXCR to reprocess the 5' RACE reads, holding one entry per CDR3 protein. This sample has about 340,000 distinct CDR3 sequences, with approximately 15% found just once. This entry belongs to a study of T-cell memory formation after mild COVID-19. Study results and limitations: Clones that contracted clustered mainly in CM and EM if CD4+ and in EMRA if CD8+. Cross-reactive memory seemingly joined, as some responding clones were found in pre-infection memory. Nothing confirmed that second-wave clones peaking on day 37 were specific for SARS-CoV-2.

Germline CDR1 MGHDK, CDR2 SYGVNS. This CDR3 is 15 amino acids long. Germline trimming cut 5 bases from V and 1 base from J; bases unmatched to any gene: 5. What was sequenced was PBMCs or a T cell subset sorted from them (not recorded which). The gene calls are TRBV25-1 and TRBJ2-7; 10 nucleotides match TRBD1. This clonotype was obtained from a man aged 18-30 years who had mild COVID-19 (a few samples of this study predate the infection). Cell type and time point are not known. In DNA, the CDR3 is TGTGCCAGCAGTCGAGGACAGGGGGGATCCTACGAGCAGTACTTC. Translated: CASSRGQGGSYEQYF.